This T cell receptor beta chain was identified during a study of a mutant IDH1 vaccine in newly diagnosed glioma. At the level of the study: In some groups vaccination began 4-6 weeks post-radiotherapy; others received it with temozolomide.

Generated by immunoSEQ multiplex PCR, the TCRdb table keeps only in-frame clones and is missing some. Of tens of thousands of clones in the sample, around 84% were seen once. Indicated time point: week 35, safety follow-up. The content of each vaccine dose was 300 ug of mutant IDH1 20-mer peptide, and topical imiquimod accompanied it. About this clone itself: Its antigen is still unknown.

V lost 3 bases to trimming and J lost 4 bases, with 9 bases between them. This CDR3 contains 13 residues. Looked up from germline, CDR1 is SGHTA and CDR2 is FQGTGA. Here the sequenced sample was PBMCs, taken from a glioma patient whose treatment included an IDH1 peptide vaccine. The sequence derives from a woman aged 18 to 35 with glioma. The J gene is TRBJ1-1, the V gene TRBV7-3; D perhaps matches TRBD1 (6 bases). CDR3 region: CASSFPGATEAFF. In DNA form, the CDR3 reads TGTGCCAGCAGCTTCCCAGGGGCCACTGAAGCTTTCTTT.